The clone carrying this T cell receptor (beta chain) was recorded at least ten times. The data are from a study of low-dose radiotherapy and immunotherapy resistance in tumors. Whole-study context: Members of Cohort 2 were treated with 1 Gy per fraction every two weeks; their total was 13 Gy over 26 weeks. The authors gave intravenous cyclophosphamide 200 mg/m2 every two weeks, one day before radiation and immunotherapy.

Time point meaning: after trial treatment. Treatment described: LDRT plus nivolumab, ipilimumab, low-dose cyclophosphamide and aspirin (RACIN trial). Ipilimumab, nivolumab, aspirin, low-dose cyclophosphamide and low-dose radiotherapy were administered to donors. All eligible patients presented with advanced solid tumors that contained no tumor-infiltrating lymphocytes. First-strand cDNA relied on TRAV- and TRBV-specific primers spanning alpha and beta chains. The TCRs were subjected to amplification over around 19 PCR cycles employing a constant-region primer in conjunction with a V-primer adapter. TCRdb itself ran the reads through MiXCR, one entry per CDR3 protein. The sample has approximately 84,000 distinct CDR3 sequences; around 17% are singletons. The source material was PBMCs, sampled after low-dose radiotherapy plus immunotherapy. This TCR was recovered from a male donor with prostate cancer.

As DNA, the CDR3 is TGCGCCAGCAGCCGGGACAGGGGAAATGAAAAACTGTTTTTT. Its protein is CASSRDRGNEKLFF. The rearrangement joins TRBV5-1 to TRBJ1-4; TRBD1 matches at 10 bases. Germline CDR1 reads SGHRS; CDR2 reads YFSETQ. CDR3 size: 14 residues. V lost 4 bases to trimming and J lost 5 bases; unmatched junction nucleotides: 2.